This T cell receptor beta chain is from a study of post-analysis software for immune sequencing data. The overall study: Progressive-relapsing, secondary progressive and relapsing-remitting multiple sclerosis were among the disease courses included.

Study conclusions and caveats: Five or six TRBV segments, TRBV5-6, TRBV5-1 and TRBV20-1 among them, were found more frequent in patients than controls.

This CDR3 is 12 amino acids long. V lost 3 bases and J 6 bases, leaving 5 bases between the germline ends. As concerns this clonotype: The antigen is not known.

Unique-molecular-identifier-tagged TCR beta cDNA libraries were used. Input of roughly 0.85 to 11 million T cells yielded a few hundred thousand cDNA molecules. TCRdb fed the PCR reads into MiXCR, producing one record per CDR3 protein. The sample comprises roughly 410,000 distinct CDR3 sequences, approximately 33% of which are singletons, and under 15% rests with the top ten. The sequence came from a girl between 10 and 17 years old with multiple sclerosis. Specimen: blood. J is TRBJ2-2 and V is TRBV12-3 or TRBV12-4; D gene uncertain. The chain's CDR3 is CASSFGPGELFF. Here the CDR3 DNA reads TGTGCCAGCAGTTTCGGTCCCGGGGAGCTGTTTTTT.